This TCR beta chain emerged from a study of technical replicates of blood from several donors. Germline CDR1 SGHRS, CDR2 YFSETQ. There are 14 residues in the CDR3. The V end lost 4 bases, the J end lost 7 bases, and 15 bases lay between the germline ends. Sequencing used immunoSEQ multiplex PCR; TCRdb keeps in-frame clones, though not all of them. Among about 94,000 clones listed, roughly 96% were seen once. This rearrangement joins TRBV5-1 to TRBJ2-1; weak D call: TRBD2 (5 bases). Sequenced: T cells isolated from PBMCs. The source is a human donor in good health. The chain's CDR3 is CASSIWTVGNEQFF. The CDR3 DNA reads as TGCGCCAGCAGCATTTGGACTGTGGGAAATGAGCAGTTCTTC.